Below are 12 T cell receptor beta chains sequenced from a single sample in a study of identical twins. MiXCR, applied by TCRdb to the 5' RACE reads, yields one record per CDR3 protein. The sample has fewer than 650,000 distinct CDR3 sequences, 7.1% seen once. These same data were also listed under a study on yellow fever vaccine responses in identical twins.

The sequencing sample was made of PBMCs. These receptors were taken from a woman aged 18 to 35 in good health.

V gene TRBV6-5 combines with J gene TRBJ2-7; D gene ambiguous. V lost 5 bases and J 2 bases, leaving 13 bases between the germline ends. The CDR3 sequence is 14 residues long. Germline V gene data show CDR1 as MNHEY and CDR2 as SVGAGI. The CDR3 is CASSHGSPPYEQYV. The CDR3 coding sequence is TGTGCCAGCAGTCACGGGTCACCACCCTACGAGCAGTACGTC.

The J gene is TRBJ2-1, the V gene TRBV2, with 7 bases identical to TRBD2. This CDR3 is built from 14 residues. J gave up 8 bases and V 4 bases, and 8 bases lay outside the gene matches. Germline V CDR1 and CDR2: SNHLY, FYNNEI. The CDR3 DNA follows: TGTGCCAGCAGTGCGGTAGTGACTAGCTATGAGCAGTTCTTC. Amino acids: CASSAVVTSYEQFF.

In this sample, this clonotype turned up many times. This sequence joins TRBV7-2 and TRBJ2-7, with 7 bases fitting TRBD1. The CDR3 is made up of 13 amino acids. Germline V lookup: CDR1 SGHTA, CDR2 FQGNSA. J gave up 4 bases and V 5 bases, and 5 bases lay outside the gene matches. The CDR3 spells CASSLGTAYEQYF. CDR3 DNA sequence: TGTGCCAGCAGCCTGGGGACAGCTTACGAGCAGTACTTC.

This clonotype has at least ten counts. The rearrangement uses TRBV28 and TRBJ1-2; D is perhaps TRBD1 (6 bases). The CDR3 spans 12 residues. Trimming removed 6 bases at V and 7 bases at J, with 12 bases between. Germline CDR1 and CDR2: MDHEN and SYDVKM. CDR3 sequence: CASRLGGLGYTF. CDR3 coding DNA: TGTGCCAGCAGGCTGGGGGGGCTTGGCTACACCTTC.

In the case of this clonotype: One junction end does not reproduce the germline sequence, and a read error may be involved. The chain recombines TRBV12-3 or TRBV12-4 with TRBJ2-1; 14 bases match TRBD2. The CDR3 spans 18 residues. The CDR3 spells CACSRRLAGGPGHNEQFF. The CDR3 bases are TGTGCCTGCAGTCGCCGACTAGCGGGGGGGCCGGGGCACAATGAGCAGTTCTTC.

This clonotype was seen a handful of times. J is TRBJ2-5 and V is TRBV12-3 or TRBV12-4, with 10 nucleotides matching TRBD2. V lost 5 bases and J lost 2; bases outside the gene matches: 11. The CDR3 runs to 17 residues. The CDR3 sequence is CASSILSGRARQETQYF. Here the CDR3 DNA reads TGTGCCAGCAGTATCCTAAGCGGGAGGGCCCGGCAAGAGACCCAGTACTTC.

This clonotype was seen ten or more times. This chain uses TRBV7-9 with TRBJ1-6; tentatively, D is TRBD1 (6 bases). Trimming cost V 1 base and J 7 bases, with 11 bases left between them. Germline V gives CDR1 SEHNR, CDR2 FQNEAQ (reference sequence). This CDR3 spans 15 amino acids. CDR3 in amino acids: CASSLGLDSNSPLHF. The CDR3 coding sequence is TGTGCCAGCAGCTTAGGTTTGGACAGCAATTCACCCCTCCACTTT.

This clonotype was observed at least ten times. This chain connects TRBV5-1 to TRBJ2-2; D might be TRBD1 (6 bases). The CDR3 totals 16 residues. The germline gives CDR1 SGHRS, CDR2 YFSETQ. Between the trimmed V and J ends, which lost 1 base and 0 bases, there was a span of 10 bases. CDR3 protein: CASSLPPGANTGELFF. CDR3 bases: TGCGCCAGCAGCTTGCCCCCAGGGGCGAACACCGGGGAGCTGTTTTTT.

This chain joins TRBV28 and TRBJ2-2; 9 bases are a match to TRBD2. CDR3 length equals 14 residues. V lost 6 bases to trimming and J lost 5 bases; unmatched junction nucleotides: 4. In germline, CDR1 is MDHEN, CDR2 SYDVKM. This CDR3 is CASRTSGPTGELFF. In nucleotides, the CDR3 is TGTGCCAGCAGGACTAGCGGACCAACCGGGGAGCTGTTTTTT.

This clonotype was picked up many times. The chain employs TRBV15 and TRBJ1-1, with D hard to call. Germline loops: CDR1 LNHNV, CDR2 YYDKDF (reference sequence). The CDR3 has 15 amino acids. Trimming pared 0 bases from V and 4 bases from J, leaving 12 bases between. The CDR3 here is CATSRDSDSGTEAFF. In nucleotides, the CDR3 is TGTGCCACCAGCAGAGATTCGGATTCCGGCACTGAAGCTTTCTTT.

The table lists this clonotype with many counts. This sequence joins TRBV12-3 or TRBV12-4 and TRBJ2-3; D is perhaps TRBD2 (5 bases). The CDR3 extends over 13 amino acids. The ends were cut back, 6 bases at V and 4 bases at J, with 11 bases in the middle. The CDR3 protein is CASSLGVPDTQYF. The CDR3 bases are TGTGCCAGCAGCCTCGGGGTTCCAGATACGCAGTATTTT.

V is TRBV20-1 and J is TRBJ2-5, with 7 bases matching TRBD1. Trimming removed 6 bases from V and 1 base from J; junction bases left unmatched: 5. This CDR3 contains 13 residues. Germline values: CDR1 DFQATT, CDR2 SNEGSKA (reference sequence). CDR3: CSATGQTQETQYF. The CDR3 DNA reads TGCAGTGCCACGGGACAGACCCAAGAGACCCAGTACTTC.